This T cell receptor (beta chain) stems from a study of cytomegalovirus exposure and HLA in healthy donors. About this clone itself: Its target is unknown.

Study conclusions and caveats: One variant, a missense change in DCLRE1C, was linked in a later analysis to TCR beta V- and J-gene trimming. For cytomegalovirus status, the classifier reportedly gave diagnoses with high specificity and sensitivity.

The germline V gene has CDR1 LNHNV and CDR2 YYDKDF (reference sequence). Trimming removed 6 bases from V and 0 bases from J; junction bases left unmatched: 4. The CDR3 covers 14 residues. PCR primers comprised 60 Vbeta and 13 Jbeta primers. Sequencing was performed with immunoSEQ multiplex PCR; in TCRdb, only in-frame clones are kept and a portion is missing. The data hold tens of thousands of clones, with approximately 79% observed a single time. The clonotype comes from a woman aged 40-49 years in good health and CMV-seropositive. The sequenced material came from PBMCs. The chain recombines TRBV15 with TRBJ1-1; 7 bases match TRBD1. The chain's CDR3 is CATSPDRLNTEAFF. The CDR3 coding sequence is TGTGCCACCAGTCCGGACAGGTTGAACACTGAAGCTTTCTTT.